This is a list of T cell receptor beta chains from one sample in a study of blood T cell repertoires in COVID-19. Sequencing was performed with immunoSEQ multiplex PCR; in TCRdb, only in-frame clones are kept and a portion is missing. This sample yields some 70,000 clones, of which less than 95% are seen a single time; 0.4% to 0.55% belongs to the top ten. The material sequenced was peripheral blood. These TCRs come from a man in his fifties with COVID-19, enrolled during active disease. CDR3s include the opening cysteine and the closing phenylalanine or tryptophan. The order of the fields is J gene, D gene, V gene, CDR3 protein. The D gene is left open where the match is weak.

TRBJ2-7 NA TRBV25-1 CASSEFSEQYF
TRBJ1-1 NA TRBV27 CASSLARLNTEAFF
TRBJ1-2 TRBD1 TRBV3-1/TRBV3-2 CASSQGQGDYGYTF
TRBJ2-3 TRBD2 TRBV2 CASGGTSGRAWDTQYF
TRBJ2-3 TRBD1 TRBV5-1 CASSLTDRGGTDTQYF
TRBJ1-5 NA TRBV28 CASSLDTNQPQHF
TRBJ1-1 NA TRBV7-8 CASSLGTGSEAFF
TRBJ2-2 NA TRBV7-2 CASREAANTGELFF
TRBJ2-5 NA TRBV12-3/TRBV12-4 CASSLNSGETQYF
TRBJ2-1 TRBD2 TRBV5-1 CASREREGEQFF
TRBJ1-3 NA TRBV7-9 CASSLATGSGNTIYF
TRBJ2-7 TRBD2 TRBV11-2 CASTQTSLPYEQYF
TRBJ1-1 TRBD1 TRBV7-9 CASSLVSGGGSEAFF
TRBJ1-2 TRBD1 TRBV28 CASSLPGGQGTSNYGYTF
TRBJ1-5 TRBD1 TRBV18 CASSPGQGAGQPQHF
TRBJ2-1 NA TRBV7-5 CVRSVPSEGGSYNEQFF
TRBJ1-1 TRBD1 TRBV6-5 CASGPDRSNTEAFF
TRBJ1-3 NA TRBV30 CAWSPGEASGNTIYF
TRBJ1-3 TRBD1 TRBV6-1 CASSTDRVGNTIYF
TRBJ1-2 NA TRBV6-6 CASSPARDTYGYTF
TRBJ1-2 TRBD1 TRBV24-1 CATSDGQGYGYTF
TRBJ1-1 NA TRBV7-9 CASSLHGGMNTEAFF
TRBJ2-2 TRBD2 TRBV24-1 CATSGGLAGDTGELFF
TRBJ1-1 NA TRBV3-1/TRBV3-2 CASSYGNPNTEAFF
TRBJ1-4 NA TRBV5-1 CASSRGGDNEKLFF
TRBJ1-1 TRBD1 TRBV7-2 CASSLAGGQVKAEAFF
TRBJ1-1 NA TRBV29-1 CSARGAGNTEAFF
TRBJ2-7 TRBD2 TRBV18 CASSPRSGGAYEQYF
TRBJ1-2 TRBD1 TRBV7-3 CASSLRGQLNYGYTF
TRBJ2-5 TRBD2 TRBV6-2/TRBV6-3 CASSLRLAGGETQYF
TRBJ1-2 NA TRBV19 CASSIGASNYGYTF
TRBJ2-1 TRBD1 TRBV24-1 CATSELGGTGVYNEQFF
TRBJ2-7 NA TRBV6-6 CASSSIRVEQYF
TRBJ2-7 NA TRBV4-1 CASSQVKGPRPYEQYF
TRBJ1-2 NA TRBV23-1 CASSQSKRVWGYTF
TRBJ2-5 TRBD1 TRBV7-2 CASRPGTGGRETQYF
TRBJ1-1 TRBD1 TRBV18 CASSPDREVMEAFF
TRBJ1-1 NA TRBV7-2 CASSLAGSDTEAFF
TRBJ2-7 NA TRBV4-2 CASSQYPGGNRYYEQYF
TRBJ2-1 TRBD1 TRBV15 CATSREQDRVGNEQFF